Below, one T cell receptor beta chain is given with its context. Its specificity is unknown. The sample belongs to a study of cytomegalovirus exposure and HLA in healthy donors. Study findings and constraints: Among TCR beta chains, those listed as cytomegalovirus-associated numbered over 150.

V was shortened by 2 bases and J by 4 bases, with 14 bases between the two germline ends. This CDR3 is built from 15 residues. Germline V gene lookup returns CDR1 LNHDA and CDR2 SQIVND (reference sequence). The PCR ran on 60 Vbeta and 13 Jbeta primers. Clones were sequenced by immunoSEQ multiplex PCR, and TCRdb holds only the in-frame ones, with some missing. The sample holds 100,000 to 150,000 clones; about 78% are singletons and the top ten take around 1.6%. The source material was PBMCs. The chain combines TRBV19 with TRBJ1-1, with D perhaps matching TRBD1 (5 bases). This clonotype originated in a female donor in good health and CMV-seronegative. The DNA for the CDR3 is TGTGCCAGTAGTATATCGGGGGGTTGGACCACTGAAGCTTTCTTT. Its translation: CASSISGGWTTEAFF. Supplemented by reference TRBV19 and TRBJ1-1, the full variable domain reads DGGITQSPKYLFRKEGQNVTLSCEQNLNHDAMYWYRQDPGQGLRLIYYSQIVNDFQKGDIAEGYSVSREKKESFPLTVTSAQKNPTAFYLCASSISGGWTTEAFFGQGTRLTVV.